This passage covers 5 T cell receptor beta chains from one sample sequenced in a study of naive and memory T cell subsets. Study findings and constraints: Naive repertoires, especially CD8, held a few larger clonotypes, possibly memory cells re-expressing CD45RA.

The antigens for these receptors are not known. Both TRBC1 and TRBC2 were covered by a beta constant-region primer of two equimolar oligonucleotides. Nested alpha and beta constant-region primers with the SP2 primer drove four PCR rounds on ligated cDNA. Via MiXCR, TCRdb re-called the UMI-ligation and nested PCR reads, giving one row per CDR3 protein. The sample records roughly 99,000 distinct CDR3 sequences, approximately 10% being singletons. Sequencing was carried out using naive CD4+ T cells from blood. Source of these receptors: a human donor in good health.

J is TRBJ1-2 and V is TRBV29-1, with TRBD1 identical over 8 bases. V trimming: 7 bases; J trimming: 8 bases; junction bases outside the gene matches: 6. Per germline, CDR1 SQVTM and CDR2 ANQGSEA. The CDR3 consists of 11 residues. This CDR3 reads CSAYRGGGYTF. The CDR3 DNA follows: TGCAGCGCGTACAGGGGGGGAGGCTACACCTTC.

The rearrangement uses TRBV5-6 and TRBJ2-5; 9 bases are shared with TRBD1. The CDR3 runs to 17 residues. The junction had 17 bases not matched to a gene; V was cut back by 4 bases and J by 7 bases. Germline lookup yields CDR1 SGHDT and CDR2 YYEEEE. CDR3 sequence: CASSGTGTGTRGVTQYF. As DNA, the CDR3 is TGTGCCAGCAGCGGAACCGGGACAGGGACCCGAGGGGTGACCCAGTACTTC.

This clonotype has a count of ten or more. V gene TRBV5-1 combines with J gene TRBJ2-3, with 9 bases identical to TRBD2. Germline loops: CDR1 SGHRS, CDR2 YFSETQ. There are 16 residues in the CDR3. Unmatched junction bases numbered 7, after V lost 0 bases and J lost 5 bases. The CDR3 region has the DNA TGCGCCAGCAGCTTGGGACTAGCGGTGGGTGTAGATACGCAGTATTTT. Translated, it gives CASSLGLAVGVDTQYF. The whole variable domain, remainder taken from reference TRBV5-1 and TRBJ2-3, is KAGVTQTPRYLIKTRGQQVTLSCSPISGHRSVSWYQQTPGQGLQFLFEYFSETQRNKGNFPGRFSGRQFSNSRSEMNVSTLELGDSALYLCASSLGLAVGVDTQYFGPGTRLTVL.

This clonotype was picked up a small number of times. The genes are TRBV6-5 and TRBJ2-5; 7 bases fit TRBD2. Germline lookup yields CDR1 MNHEY and CDR2 SVGAGI. After removal of 8 bases from V and 4 bases from J, the junction contained 13 bases not matched to a gene. CDR3 length: 15 amino acids. CDR3 bases: TGTGCCAGCCGAGAACGGCGGGAGTTGCGAGAGACCCAGTACTTC. Amino acid sequence: CASRERRELRETQYF.

The V and J genes are TRBV6-5 and TRBJ1-6; D unclear. Germline V lookup: CDR1 MNHEY, CDR2 SVGAGI. The CDR3 covers 14 residues. The germline V and J ends were trimmed by 6 bases and 7 bases, with 13 bases remaining between them. The CDR3 nucleotides read TGTGCCAGCAGACTCGGCAGGATAAATTCACCCCTCCACTTT. Translating it yields CASRLGRINSPLHF.